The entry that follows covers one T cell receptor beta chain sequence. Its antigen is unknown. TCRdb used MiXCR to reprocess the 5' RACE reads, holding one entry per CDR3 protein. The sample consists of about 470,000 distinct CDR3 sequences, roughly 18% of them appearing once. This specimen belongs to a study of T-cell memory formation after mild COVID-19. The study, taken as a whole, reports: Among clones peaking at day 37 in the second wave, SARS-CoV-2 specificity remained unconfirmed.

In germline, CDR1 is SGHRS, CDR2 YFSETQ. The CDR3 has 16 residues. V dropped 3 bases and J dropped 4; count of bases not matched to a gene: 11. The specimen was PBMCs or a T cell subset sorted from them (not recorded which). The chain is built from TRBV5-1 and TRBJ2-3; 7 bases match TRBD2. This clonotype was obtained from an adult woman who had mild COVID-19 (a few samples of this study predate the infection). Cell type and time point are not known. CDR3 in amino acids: CASSYREGGPADTQYF. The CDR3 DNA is TGCGCCAGCAGCTACCGAGAGGGAGGGCCCGCAGATACGCAGTATTTT. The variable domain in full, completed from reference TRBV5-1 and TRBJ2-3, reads KAGVTQTPRYLIKTRGQQVTLSCSPISGHRSVSWYQQTPGQGLQFLFEYFSETQRNKGNFPGRFSGRQFSNSRSEMNVSTLELGDSALYLCASSYREGGPADTQYFGPGTRLTVL.